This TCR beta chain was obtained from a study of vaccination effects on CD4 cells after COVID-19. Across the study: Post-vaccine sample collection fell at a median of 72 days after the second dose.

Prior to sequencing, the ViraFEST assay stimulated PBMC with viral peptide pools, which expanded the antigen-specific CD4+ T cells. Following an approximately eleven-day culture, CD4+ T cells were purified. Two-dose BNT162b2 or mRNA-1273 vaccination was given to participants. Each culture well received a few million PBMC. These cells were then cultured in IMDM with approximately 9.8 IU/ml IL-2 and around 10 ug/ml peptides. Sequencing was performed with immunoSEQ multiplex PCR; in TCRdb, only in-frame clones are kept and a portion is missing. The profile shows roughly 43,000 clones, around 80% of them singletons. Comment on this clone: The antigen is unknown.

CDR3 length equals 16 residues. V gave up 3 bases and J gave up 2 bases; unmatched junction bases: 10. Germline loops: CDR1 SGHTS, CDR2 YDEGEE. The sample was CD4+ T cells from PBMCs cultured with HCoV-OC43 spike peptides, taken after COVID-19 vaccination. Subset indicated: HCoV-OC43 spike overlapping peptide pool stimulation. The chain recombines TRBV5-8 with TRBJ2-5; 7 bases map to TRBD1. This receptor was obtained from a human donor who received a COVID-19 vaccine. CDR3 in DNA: TGTGCCAGCAGCTACTCCGGGACAGCCCTTCAAGAGACCCAGTACTTC. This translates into CASSYSGTALQETQYF.